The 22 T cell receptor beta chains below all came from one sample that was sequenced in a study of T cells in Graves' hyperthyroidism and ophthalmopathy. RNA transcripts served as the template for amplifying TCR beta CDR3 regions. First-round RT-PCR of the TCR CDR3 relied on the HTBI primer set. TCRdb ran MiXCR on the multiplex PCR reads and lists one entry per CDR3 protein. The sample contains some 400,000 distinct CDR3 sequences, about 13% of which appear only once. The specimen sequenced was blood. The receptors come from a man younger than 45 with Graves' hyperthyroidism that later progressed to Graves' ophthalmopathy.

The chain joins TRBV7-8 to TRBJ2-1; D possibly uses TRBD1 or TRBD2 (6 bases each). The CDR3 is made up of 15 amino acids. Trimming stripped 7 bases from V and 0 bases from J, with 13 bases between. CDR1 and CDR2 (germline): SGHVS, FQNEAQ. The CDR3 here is CASNPGGPSYNEQFF. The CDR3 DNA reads TGTGCCAGCAACCCCGGGGGCCCCTCCTACAATGAGCAGTTCTTC.

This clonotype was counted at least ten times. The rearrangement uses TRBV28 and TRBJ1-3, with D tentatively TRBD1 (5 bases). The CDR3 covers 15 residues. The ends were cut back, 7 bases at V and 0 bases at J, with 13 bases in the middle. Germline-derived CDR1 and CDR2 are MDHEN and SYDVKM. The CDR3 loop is CASMGGGSSGNTIYF. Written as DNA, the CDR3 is TGTGCCAGCATGGGGGGAGGGAGCTCTGGAAACACCATATATTTT.

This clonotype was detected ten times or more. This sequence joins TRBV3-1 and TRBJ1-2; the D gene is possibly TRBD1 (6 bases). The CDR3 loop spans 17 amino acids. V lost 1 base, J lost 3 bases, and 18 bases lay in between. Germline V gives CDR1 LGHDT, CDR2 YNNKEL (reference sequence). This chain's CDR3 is CASSQVLWTATDYGYTF. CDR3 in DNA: TGTGCCAGCAGCCAAGTACTATGGACAGCAACTGACTATGGCTACACCTTC.

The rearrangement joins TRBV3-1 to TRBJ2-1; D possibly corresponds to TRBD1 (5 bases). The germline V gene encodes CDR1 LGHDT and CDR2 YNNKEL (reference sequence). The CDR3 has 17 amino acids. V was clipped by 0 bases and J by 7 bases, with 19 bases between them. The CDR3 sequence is CASSQDVGVSELNEQFF. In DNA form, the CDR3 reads TGTGCCAGCAGCCAAGACGTAGGGGTAAGTGAGCTAAATGAGCAGTTCTTC.

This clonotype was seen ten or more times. CDR3 bases: TGTGCCAGCAGTGTCTGGACAGGGGGAAATCAGCCCCAGCATTTT. Translation gives CASSVWTGGNQPQHF. The chain combines TRBV2 with TRBJ1-5, with TRBD1 matching over 10 bases. V lost 4 bases, J lost 4 bases, and 4 bases stayed unmatched. Germline lookup yields CDR1 SNHLY and CDR2 FYNNEI. There are 15 residues in the CDR3.

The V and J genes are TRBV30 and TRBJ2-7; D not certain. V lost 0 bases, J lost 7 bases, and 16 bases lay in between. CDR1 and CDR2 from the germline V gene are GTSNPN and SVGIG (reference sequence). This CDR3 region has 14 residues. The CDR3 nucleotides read TGTGCCTGGAGTGTACCTGGTGCACCGAGGGAGCAGTACTTC. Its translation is CAWSVPGAPREQYF.

The CDR3 here is CASSLHTGTGAAVNYGYTF. The CDR3 DNA is TGCGCCAGCAGCCTTCATACCGGGACAGGGGCCGCGGTTAACTATGGCTACACCTTC. V usage is TRBV4-1 and J usage is TRBJ1-2; 10 bases align to TRBD1. V lost 4 bases to trimming and J lost 1 base; unmatched junction nucleotides: 15. The CDR3 is made up of 19 amino acids. CDR1 is MGHRA and CDR2 is YSYEKL in the germline V gene.

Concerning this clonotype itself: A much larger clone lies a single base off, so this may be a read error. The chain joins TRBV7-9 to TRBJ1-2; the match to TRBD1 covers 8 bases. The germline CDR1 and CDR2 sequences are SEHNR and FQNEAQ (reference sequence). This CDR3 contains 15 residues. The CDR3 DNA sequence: TGTGCCAGCAGCTTATCAGTCAGGGGGCATTATGACTACACCTTC. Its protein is CASSLSVRGHYDYTF.

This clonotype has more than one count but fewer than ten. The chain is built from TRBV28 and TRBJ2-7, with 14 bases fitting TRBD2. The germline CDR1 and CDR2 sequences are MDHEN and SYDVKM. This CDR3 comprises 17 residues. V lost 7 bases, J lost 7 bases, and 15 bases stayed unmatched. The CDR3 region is CASKEGKGLAGALEQYF. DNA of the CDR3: TGTGCCAGCAAGGAAGGGAAGGGACTAGCGGGAGCTTTAGAGCAGTACTTC. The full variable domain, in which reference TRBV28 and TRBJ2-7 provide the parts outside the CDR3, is DVKVTQSSRYLVKRTGEKVFLECVQDMDHENMFWYRQDPGLGLRLIYFSYDVKMKEKGDIPEGYSVSREKKERFSLILESASTNQTSMYLCASKEGKGLAGALEQYFGPGTRLTVT.

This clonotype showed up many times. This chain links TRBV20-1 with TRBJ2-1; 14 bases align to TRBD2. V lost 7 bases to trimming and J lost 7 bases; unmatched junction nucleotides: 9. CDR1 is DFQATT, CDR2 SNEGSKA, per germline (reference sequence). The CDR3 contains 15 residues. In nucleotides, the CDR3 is TGCAGTGTAGGACTAGCGGGGGGCCGTACGAATGAGCAGTTCTTC. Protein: CSVGLAGGRTNEQFF.

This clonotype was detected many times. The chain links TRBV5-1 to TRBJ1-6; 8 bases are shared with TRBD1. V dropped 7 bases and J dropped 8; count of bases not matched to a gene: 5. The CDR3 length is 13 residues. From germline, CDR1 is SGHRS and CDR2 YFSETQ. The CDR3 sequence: CASYGQGHSPLHF. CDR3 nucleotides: TGCGCCAGCTATGGACAGGGCCATTCACCCCTCCACTTT.

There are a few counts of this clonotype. In nucleotides, the CDR3 is TGTGCCAGCAGCCAGGCCGTCGGAAGCGGGGTACAAGAGACCCAGTACTTC. This codes for CASSQAVGSGVQETQYF. V and J are TRBV3-1 and TRBJ2-5; TRBD2 agrees at 7 bases. The junction had 12 bases not matched to a gene; V was cut back by 3 bases and J by 2 bases. This CDR3 has 17 residues. The V gene's germline CDR1 is LGHDT and CDR2 YNNKEL (reference sequence).

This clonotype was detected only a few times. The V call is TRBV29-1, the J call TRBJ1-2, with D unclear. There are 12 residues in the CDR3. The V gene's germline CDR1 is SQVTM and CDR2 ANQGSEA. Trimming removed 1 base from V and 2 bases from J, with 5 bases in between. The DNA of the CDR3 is TGCAGCGTTGAAGGGCAGAACTATGGCTACACCTTC. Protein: CSVEGQNYGYTF.

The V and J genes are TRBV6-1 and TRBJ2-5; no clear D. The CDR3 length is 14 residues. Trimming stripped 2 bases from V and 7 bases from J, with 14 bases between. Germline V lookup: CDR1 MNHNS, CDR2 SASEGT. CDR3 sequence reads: CASSETPSVGTQYF. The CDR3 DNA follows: TGTGCCAGCAGTGAAACCCCCAGCGTCGGGACCCAGTACTTC.

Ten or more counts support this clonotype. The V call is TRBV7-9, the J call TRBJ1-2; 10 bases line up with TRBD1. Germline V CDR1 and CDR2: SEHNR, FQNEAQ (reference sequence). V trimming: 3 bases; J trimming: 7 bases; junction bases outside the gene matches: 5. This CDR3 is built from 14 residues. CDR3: CASSFAGTGAGYTF. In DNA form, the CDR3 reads TGTGCCAGCAGCTTCGCCGGGACAGGGGCTGGCTACACCTTC.

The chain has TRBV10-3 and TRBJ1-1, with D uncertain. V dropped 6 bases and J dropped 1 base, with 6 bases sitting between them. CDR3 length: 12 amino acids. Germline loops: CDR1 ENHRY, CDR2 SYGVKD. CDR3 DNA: TGTGCCATCAGGAGGGAGAACACTGAAGCTTTCTTT. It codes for CAIRRENTEAFF.

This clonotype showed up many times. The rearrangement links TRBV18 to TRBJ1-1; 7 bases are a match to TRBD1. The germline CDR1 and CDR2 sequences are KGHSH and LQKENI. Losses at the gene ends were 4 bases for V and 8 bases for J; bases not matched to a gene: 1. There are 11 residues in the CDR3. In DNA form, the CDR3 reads TGTGCCAGCTCACAGACAGGGGAAGCTTTCTTT. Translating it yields CASSQTGEAFF. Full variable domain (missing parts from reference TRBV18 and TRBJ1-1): NAGVMQNPRHLVRRRGQEARLRCSPMKGHSHVYWYRQLPEEGLKFMVYLQKENIIDESGMPKERFSAEFPKEGPSILRIQQVVRGDSAAYFCASSQTGEAFFGQGTRLTVV.

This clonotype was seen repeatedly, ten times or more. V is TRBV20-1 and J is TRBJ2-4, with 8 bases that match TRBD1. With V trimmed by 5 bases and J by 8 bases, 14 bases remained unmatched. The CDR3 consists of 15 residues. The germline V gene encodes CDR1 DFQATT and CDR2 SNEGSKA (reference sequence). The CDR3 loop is CSAFSFGQGWDIQYF. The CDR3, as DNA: TGCAGTGCTTTCTCCTTCGGACAGGGTTGGGACATTCAGTACTTC.

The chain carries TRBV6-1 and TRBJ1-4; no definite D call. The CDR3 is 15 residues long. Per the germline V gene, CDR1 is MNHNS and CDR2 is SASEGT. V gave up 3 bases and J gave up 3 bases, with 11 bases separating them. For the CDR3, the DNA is TGTGCCAGCAGTGATATGGGAGGTGCTAATGAAAAACTGTTTTTT. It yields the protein CASSDMGGANEKLFF.

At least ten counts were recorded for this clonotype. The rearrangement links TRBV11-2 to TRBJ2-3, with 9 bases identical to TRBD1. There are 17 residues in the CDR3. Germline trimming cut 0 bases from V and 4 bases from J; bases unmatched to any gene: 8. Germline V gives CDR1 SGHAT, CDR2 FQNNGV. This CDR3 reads CASSLDSYTGGSDTQYF. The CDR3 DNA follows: TGTGCCAGCAGCTTAGATAGTTACACAGGGGGCTCAGATACGCAGTATTTT.

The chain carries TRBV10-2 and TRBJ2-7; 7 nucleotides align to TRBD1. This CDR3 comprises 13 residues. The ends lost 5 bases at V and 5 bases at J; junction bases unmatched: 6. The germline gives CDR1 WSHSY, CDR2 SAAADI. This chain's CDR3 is CASSTDRTDEQYF. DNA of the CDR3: TGCGCCAGCAGTACGGACAGGACCGACGAGCAGTACTTC.

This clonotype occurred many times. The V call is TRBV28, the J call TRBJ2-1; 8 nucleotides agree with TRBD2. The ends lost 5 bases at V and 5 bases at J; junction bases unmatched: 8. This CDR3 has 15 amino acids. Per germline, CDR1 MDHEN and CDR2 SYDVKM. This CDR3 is CASSSPSGGHNEQFF. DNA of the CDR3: TGTGCCAGCAGTAGCCCGTCGGGAGGGCACAATGAGCAGTTCTTC.